These T cell receptor beta chains were read from a single sample in a study of cytotoxic CD8 clonotypes in ibrutinib-treated CLL. TCRdb's table, derived via immunoSEQ multiplex PCR, lists solely in-frame clones and lacks some. The repertoire has 90,000 to 150,000 clones, roughly 57% of them found once; the top ten carry 37%. The material was PBMCs, obtained after 24 months of ibrutinib treatment. The receptors come from a human donor with chronic lymphocytic leukemia. Both conserved end residues are part of each CDR3. The D gene is left open where the match is weak. Size values are once, few and many counts, or a class for expanded clones, and some rows have none.

d_gene,abundance,j_gene,v_gene,CDR3nt,CDR3aa
-,few,TRBJ1-6,TRBV12-5,TGTGCTAGTGGTACCGGCCGCGGGAATTCACCCCTCCACTTT,CASGTGRGNSPLHF
TRBD1,-,TRBJ1-6,TRBV7-9,TGTGCCAGCAGCTTGGGGACAGGGGCTTCTTCACCCCTCCACTTT,CASSLGTGASSPLHF
TRBD1,-,TRBJ2-2,TRBV29-1,TGCAGCGTTGACAGGGGGCCTGGCGGGGAGCTGTTTTTT,CSVDRGPGGELFF
-,-,TRBJ2-1,TRBV28,TGTGCCAGCAGTCCCAGGGCCCATGAGCAGTTCTTC,CASSPRAHEQFF
-,few,TRBJ1-3,TRBV30,TGTGCCTGCAATCGAGGCGGAAACACCATATATTTT,CACNRGGNTIYF
-,-,TRBJ2-7,TRBV20-1,TGCAGTGCGGCAGGGCCCTACGAGCAGTACTTC,CSAAGPYEQYF
-,-,TRBJ2-5,TRBV6-5,TGTGCCAGCAGCCAAGGCTCGAGGGCCCAGTACTTC,CASSQGSRAQYF
-,-,TRBJ1-1,TRBV10-3,TGTGCCATCAGTTCTGAGAGAAAGGGGAGGCCTGAAGCTTTCTTT,CAISSERKGRPEAFF
-,-,TRBJ2-7,TRBV6-5,TGTGCCAGCTCCACAGGGAGGGAGCAGTACTTC,CASSTGREQYF
-,few,TRBJ2-1,TRBV28,TGTGCCAGCAGTTTGGGGAGATACAATGAGCAGTTCTTC,CASSLGRYNEQFF
-,-,TRBJ1-4,TRBV5-6,TGTGCCAGCAGCTTGGGTCAGAATGAAAAACTGTTTTTT,CASSLGQNEKLFF
-,-,TRBJ2-2,TRBV18,TGTGCCAGCTCACCATCAGAGGGGGGCGCCCGAACCGGGGAGCTGTTTTTT,CASSPSEGGARTGELFF
-,-,TRBJ2-1,TRBV2,TGTGCCAGCCGAGCAGGGGGGTACAATGAGCAGTTCTTC,CASRAGGYNEQFF
-,many,TRBJ2-3,TRBV5-1,TGCGCCAGCAGCTTGGCAGATACGCAGTATTTT,CASSLADTQYF
-,-,TRBJ1-2,TRBV6-5,TGTGCCAGCAGTTACTCGATGGTAGGAAACTATGGCTACACCTTC,CASSYSMVGNYGYTF
-,-,TRBJ2-3,TRBV7-9,TGTGCCAGCAGCCTGGGGCGGGCTGGGGGAGATACGCAGTATTTT,CASSLGRAGGDTQYF
TRBD1,-,TRBJ2-1,TRBV11-3,TGTGCCAGCAGCTTAGGGCAGGGGGCCTACAATGAGCAGTTCTTC,CASSLGQGAYNEQFF
TRBD1,-,TRBJ2-7,TRBV5-1,TGCGCCAGCAGCCCACCCAACAGGGGGGACTACGAGCAGTACTTC,CASSPPNRGDYEQYF
-,once,TRBJ2-7,TRBV5-1,TGCGCCAGCAGCTCCCAGACAGGCTACTACGAGCAGTACTTC,CASSSQTGYYEQYF
-,-,TRBJ1-2,TRBV27,TGTGCCAGCAGTTCCCGGGGGGACTATGGCTACACCTTC,CASSSRGDYGYTF
-,-,TRBJ2-3,TRBV5-1,TGCGCCAGCAGCCCGCCCAGGCGCCCTGATACGCAGTATTTT,CASSPPRRPDTQYF
-,few,TRBJ1-6,TRBV9,TGTGCCAGCAGCGGGGGGACCGATAATTCACCCCTCCACTTT,CASSGGTDNSPLHF
TRBD1,-,TRBJ1-5,TRBV7-2,TGTGCCAGCAGCTTAAGGACAGGGGGCAAGCAGCCCCAGCATTTT,CASSLRTGGKQPQHF
-,-,TRBJ1-1,TRBV23-1,TGCGCCAGCAGTTCCAGACAGGCCCTCGTAGCTACCACACGCCCGAACACTGAAGCTTTCTTT,CASSSRQALVATTRPNTEAFF
-,few,TRBJ2-3,TRBV20-1,TGCAGTGCGTGGACATCCAATACGCAGTATTTT,CSAWTSNTQYF
TRBD2,-,TRBJ2-1,TRBV7-9,TGTGCCAGCAGCTCCTACGGACTAGCGGACTACAATGAGCAGTTCTTC,CASSSYGLADYNEQFF
-,-,TRBJ2-1,TRBV9,TGTGCCAGCAGCGTCCGAGAAAGCTCCTACAATGAGCAGTTCTTC,CASSVRESSYNEQFF
-,once,TRBJ2-2,TRBV7-3,TGTGCCAGCAGCTTAAATGCGGTGGGAAACACCGGGGAGCTGTTTTTT,CASSLNAVGNTGELFF
TRBD1,-,TRBJ1-5,TRBV5-1,TGCGCCAGCAGCCCGTCCCATCCCGACAGGGGGCCGAATCAGCCCCAGCATTTT,CASSPSHPDRGPNQPQHF
-,few,TRBJ1-6,TRBV6-1,TGTGCCAGCAGTGAATTTCGGGGGCGGATAGATTCACCCCTCCACTTT,CASSEFRGRIDSPLHF
-,-,TRBJ1-1,TRBV11-2,TGTGCCAGCAGCCTCTCGGGTGGGAACACTGAAGCTTTCTTT,CASSLSGGNTEAFF
TRBD1,many,TRBJ2-2,TRBV7-2,TGTGCCAGCAACCGGGGACAGGGGAAACACGCCGGGGAGCTGTTTTTT,CASNRGQGKHAGELFF
-,-,TRBJ2-6,TRBV28,TGTGCCAGCAGCCTTGTACGCTCTGGGGCCAACGTCCTGACTTTC,CASSLVRSGANVLTF
-,-,TRBJ2-5,TRBV18,TGTGCCAGCTCCGAGTTACGAAAGCAAGAGACCCAGTACTTC,CASSELRKQETQYF
TRBD1,-,TRBJ1-6,TRBV5-1,TGCGCCAGCAGTCGGCAGGGGGATAAGGGCAATTCACCCCTCCACTTT,CASSRQGDKGNSPLHF
-,-,TRBJ1-1,TRBV5-1,TGCGCCAGCAGCTTGGGCCTCGGCATGAACACTGAAGCTTTCTTT,CASSLGLGMNTEAFF
-,once,TRBJ1-4,TRBV9,TGTGCCAGCAGCGTAGGGGTCGGAGAAAAACTGTTTTTT,CASSVGVGEKLFF
-,-,TRBJ2-3,TRBV28,TGTGCCAGCAGTGACAGGGATACGCAGTATTTT,CASSDRDTQYF
-,-,TRBJ1-4,TRBV2,TGTGCCAGCAGGGGACGGAATGAAAAACTGTTTTTT,CASRGRNEKLFF
TRBD1,-,TRBJ1-5,TRBV6-6,TGTGCCAGCACCGAACAGGGGGCCGATCAGCCCCAGCATTTT,CASTEQGADQPQHF
-,-,TRBJ1-2,TRBV12-5,TGTGCTAGTGGTTTGGGCCGACAGACTTTTAACTATGGCTACACCTTC,CASGLGRQTFNYGYTF
-,-,TRBJ2-2,TRBV2,TGTGCCAGCAATCGGAACACCGGGGAGCTGTTTTTT,CASNRNTGELFF
-,-,TRBJ1-2,TRBV29-1,TGCAGCGTTGGGGCCGTAGGGGGCTACACCTTC,CSVGAVGGYTF
-,-,TRBJ2-7,TRBV18,TGTGCCAGCTCACCAAGGGAACAGGTCGCCTACGAGCAGTACTTC,CASSPREQVAYEQYF
-,few,TRBJ1-5,TRBV4-2,TGTGCCAGCAGCCACCACGGGGGAGATAGCAATCAGCCCCAGCATTTT,CASSHHGGDSNQPQHF
-,-,TRBJ2-1,TRBV6-6,TGTGCCAGCAGTTTAGACAGAGACGAGCAGTTCTTC,CASSLDRDEQFF
-,-,TRBJ1-2,TRBV5-1,TGCGCCAGCAGCTTGGGAGGGGAGGGCTACACCTTC,CASSLGGEGYTF
-,once,TRBJ1-1,TRBV4-2,TGTGCCAGCAGCCAAGAGGGGGGGTACACTGAAGCTTTCTTT,CASSQEGGYTEAFF
-,-,TRBJ2-7,TRBV6-1,TGTGCCAGCAGCGAACCGGGACGGGGAAAGGCCTACGAGCAGTACTTC,CASSEPGRGKAYEQYF
-,-,TRBJ1-1,TRBV7-2,TGTGCCAGCGGTACCTTTGAAGCTTTCTTT,CASGTFEAFF
-,-,TRBJ2-7,TRBV28,TGTGCCAGCATGGGATCGCTTCGGGCCGAGCAGTACTTC,CASMGSLRAEQYF
TRBD1,-,TRBJ2-1,TRBV29-1,TGCAGCGTCTCACAGGGGAATGAGCAGTTCTTC,CSVSQGNEQFF
-,-,TRBJ1-3,TRBV25-1,TGTGCCAGCAGTGAATTGACAACTACAGGAAACACCATATATTTT,CASSELTTTGNTIYF
-,-,TRBJ2-5,TRBV30,TGTGCCTGGAGTGGAGCGGTTGCGGAGACCCAGTACTTC,CAWSGAVAETQYF
-,-,TRBJ1-2,TRBV27,TGTGCCAGCAGTTTATCCGCGGGGGGCAACGGCTACACCTTC,CASSLSAGGNGYTF
-,-,TRBJ2-2,TRBV9,TGTGCCAGCAGCGTAGGTTGGGGGGAGCTGTTTTTT,CASSVGWGELFF
-,-,TRBJ1-1,TRBV6-1,TGTCTTGTAGAAGGGACTGAAGCTTTCTTT,CLVEGTEAFF
-,-,TRBJ2-7,TRBV25-1,TGTGCCAGCAGTCACAACAGGGCCTACTCCTACGAGCAGTACTTC,CASSHNRAYSYEQYF
TRBD1,-,TRBJ1-2,TRBV7-8,TGTGCCAGCAGCTTAGCGGCTATGCAGGGGGGCGCCGATGGCTACACCTTC,CASSLAAMQGGADGYTF